The 3 T cell receptor beta chains reported below all come from one sample, sequenced in a study of shared clonotypes between healthy human individuals. The data were produced by immunoSEQ multiplex PCR, yet TCRdb's version contains in-frame clones alone and is incomplete. Of approximately 720,000 clones detected, roughly 70% appear once; the ten largest clones hold roughly 1.8%. Material: memory CD4+ T cells sorted from blood. Subset in this sample: CD45RA-negative fraction. Receptor source: a woman between 25 and 40 years old in good health.

The V and J genes are TRBV4-1 and TRBJ2-1, with D unresolved. Trimming left V 0 bases short and J 9 bases short, with 9 bases between. Germline V gives CDR1 MGHRA, CDR2 YSYEKL. CDR3 size: 13 residues. The CDR3 DNA is TGCGCCAGCAGCCAAGATTATGGAAGTGAGCAGTTCTTC. Residues: CASSQDYGSEQFF.

DNA of the CDR3: TGTGCCAGCAGCCTCCCCCGGTGGGGGCAAGAGACCCAGTACTTC. Amino acid sequence: CASSLPRWGQETQYF. The chain is built from TRBV28 and TRBJ2-5; either TRBD1 or TRBD2 may supply D (5 bases each). The germline V gene has CDR1 MDHEN and CDR2 SYDVKM. The CDR3 covers 15 residues. Trimming removed 6 bases from V and 2 bases from J, with 16 bases in between.

The rearrangement uses TRBV5-1 and TRBJ2-1, with 13 bases identical to TRBD2. The CDR3 is made up of 16 amino acids. The junction had 10 bases not matched to a gene; V was cut back by 4 bases and J by 9 bases. The germline V gene encodes CDR1 SGHRS and CDR2 YFSETQ. Here the CDR3 DNA reads TGCGCCAGCAGCGGGCGGACTAGCGGGAGACTCGTTGAGCAGTTCTTC. Protein product: CASSGRTSGRLVEQFF. The complete variable domain, with remaining parts taken from reference TRBV5-1 and TRBJ2-1, reads KAGVTQTPRYLIKTRGQQVTLSCSPISGHRSVSWYQQTPGQGLQFLFEYFSETQRNKGNFPGRFSGRQFSNSRSEMNVSTLELGDSALYLCASSGRTSGRLVEQFFGPGTRLTVL.